This TCR beta chain was sequenced during a study of identifying expanded T cells in peripheral blood. The junction had 9 bases not matched to a gene; V was cut back by 5 bases and J by 6 bases. This CDR3 is built from 15 residues. Germline CDR1 reads SGHTA; CDR2 reads FQGNSA. Profiling relied on immunoSEQ multiplex PCR, and the TCRdb table lists in-frame clones only, not all of them. In the table there are roughly 100,000 clones, approximately 88% of which are singletons. V gene TRBV7-2 combines with J gene TRBJ1-5; 8 bases are a match to TRBD1. The source of this sequence is a person aged 18 to 75 in good health. Sample: blood. The CDR3 DNA follows: TGTGCCAGCAGCACAGGGGTCCAGGGGGCTCAGCCCCAGCATTTT. This gives the protein CASSTGVQGAQPQHF.